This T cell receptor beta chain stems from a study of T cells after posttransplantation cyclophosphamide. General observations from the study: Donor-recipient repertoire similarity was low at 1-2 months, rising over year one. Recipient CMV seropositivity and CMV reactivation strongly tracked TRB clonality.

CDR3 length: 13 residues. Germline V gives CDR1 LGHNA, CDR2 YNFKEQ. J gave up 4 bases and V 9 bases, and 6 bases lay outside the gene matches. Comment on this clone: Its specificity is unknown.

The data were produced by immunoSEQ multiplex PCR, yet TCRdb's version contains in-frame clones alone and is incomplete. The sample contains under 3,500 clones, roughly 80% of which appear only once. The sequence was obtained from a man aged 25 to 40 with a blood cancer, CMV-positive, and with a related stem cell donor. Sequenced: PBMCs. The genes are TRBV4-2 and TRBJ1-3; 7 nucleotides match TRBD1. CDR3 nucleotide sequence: TGTGCCAGGTCAGGGGGGACAGGAAACACCATATATTTT. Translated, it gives CARSGGTGNTIYF.